Presented here are 5 T cell receptor beta chains from one specimen sequenced in a study of T cells in Graves' hyperthyroidism and ophthalmopathy. Researchers took RNA transcripts and amplified the TCR beta CDR3 regions from them. TCR CDR3 regions were first amplified by RT-PCR with HTBI primers. TCRdb recomputed calls from the multiplex PCR reads with MiXCR, one row per CDR3 protein. The table lists approximately 600,000 distinct CDR3 sequences, over 11% of them singletons, with about 5.8% in the top ten. Material for sequencing was blood. The receptors were sampled from a woman younger than 45 with Graves' hyperthyroidism that later progressed to Graves' ophthalmopathy.

The table lists this clonotype with many counts. This chain joins TRBV20-1 and TRBJ1-1, with D unclear. Deletions cut 6 bases from V and 5 bases from J, with 16 bases between. This CDR3 is built from 13 residues. The V gene's germline CDR1 is DFQATT and CDR2 SNEGSKA (reference sequence). CDR3 protein: CSAAVLVGTEAFF. The CDR3 DNA is TGCAGTGCCGCGGTCCTGGTCGGAACTGAAGCTTTCTTT.

In this sample, this clonotype turned up many times. An end of the junction differs from the germline gene, which may be a read error. The gene calls are TRBV30 and TRBJ2-1; 10 nucleotides match TRBD2. This CDR3 has 13 residues. Germline assignment: CDR1 GTSNPN and CDR2 SVGIG (reference sequence). The CDR3 spells CARSGRAYNEQFF. Written as DNA, the CDR3 is TGTGCCCGGAGCGGGAGGGCCTACAATGAGCAGTTCTTC.

This clonotype came up many times. The rearrangement links TRBV12-3 or TRBV12-4 to TRBJ1-2; TRBD1 is a possible D gene (6 bases). CDR3 length: 14 residues. Trimming cost V 4 bases and J 5 bases, with 14 bases left between them. The CDR3 bases are TGTGCCAGCAGTTGGGAGACAGGAGTTTATGGCTACACCTTC. It translates to CASSWETGVYGYTF.

In this sample, this clonotype turned up a few times. V usage is TRBV5-1 and J usage is TRBJ2-7, with D perhaps matching TRBD1 (5 bases). The CDR3 is made up of 15 amino acids. V lost 1 base and J 3 bases, leaving 14 bases between the germline ends. CDR1 SGHRS and CDR2 YFSETQ come from the germline V gene. CDR3 loop: CASSLIEDKNYEQYF. The CDR3 bases are TGCGCCAGCAGCTTGATCGAGGACAAAAACTACGAGCAGTACTTC.

This clonotype was found many times. CDR3 sequence: CASSSPVAGNSPYNEQFF. The CDR3 region has the DNA TGTGCCAGCAGCTCCCCCGTGGCCGGGAACAGCCCCTACAATGAGCAGTTCTTC. The chain has TRBV11-3 and TRBJ2-1; D is possibly TRBD2 (5 bases). The germline V gene has CDR1 SGHNT and CDR2 YENEEA. V lost 4 bases to trimming and J lost 2 bases, with 21 bases between them. The CDR3 totals 18 residues.